Listed below are T cell receptor beta chains from one sample, sequenced in a study of T cells and Merkel cell carcinoma outcomes. Profiled with immunoSEQ multiplex PCR; TCRdb holds only in-frame clones, not every one. The data contain about 15,000 clones, about four fifths of them singletons. Sequences were obtained from tumor tissue from Merkel cell carcinoma. These receptors originate from a human donor with Merkel cell carcinoma. CDR3s include the opening cysteine and the closing phenylalanine or tryptophan. The D gene is left open where the match is weak. Only some rows state a clone size, as once, few, many or a class for expanded clones.

CDR3 length,J gene,V gene,clone size,D gene,CDR3 protein,CDR3 DNA
15,TRBJ1-1,TRBV10-3,NA,NA,CAISDRLLGDPEAFF,TGTGCCATCAGCGACCGACTGTTGGGGGACCCTGAAGCTTTCTTT
16,TRBJ2-3,TRBV19,few,TRBD2,CASSIGGSGGRDTQYF,TGTGCCAGTAGTATAGGGGGTAGCGGGGGCCGGGATACGCAGTATTTT
14,TRBJ2-5,TRBV4-1,NA,TRBD2,CASSQEVAGATQYF,TGCGCCAGCAGCCAAGAGGTAGCGGGAGCGACCCAGTACTTC
14,TRBJ1-1,TRBV7-9,once,NA,CASSLAQPNTEAFF,TGTGCCAGCAGCTTAGCACAGCCGAACACTGAAGCTTTCTTT
15,TRBJ2-2,TRBV19,NA,NA,CASSPGHTNTGELFF,TGTGCCAGTTCGCCGGGACACACGAACACCGGGGAGCTGTTTTTT
15,TRBJ1-4,TRBV18,NA,NA,CASSPLEGPREKLFF,TGTGCCAGCTCACCACTAGAAGGACCAAGAGAAAAACTGTTTTTT
17,TRBJ2-6,TRBV29-1,medium-sized,TRBD1,CSVVLETGLSGANVLTF,TGCAGCGTTGTCTTGGAGACAGGGCTTTCCGGGGCCAACGTCCTGACTTTC
15,TRBJ1-3,TRBV7-2,NA,NA,CASSLSLGAGNTIYF,TGTGCCAGCAGCTTATCGCTCGGGGCTGGAAACACCATATATTTT
14,TRBJ1-4,TRBV7-9,few,NA,CASSLGQGGEKLFF,TGTGCCAGCAGCTTAGGGCAGGGTGGCGAAAAACTGTTTTTT
12,TRBJ2-2,TRBV7-3,NA,TRBD2,CASSSGGGQLFF,TGTGCCAGCAGCTCGGGGGGGGGCCAGCTGTTTTTT
15,TRBJ1-5,TRBV6-1,few,NA,CASSEAPHRDQPQHF,TGTGCCAGCAGTGAAGCGCCCCACCGCGATCAGCCCCAGCATTTT
15,TRBJ2-3,TRBV4-1,NA,TRBD1,CASSHQGVVTDTQYF,TGCGCCAGCAGCCACCAGGGGGTCGTCACAGATACGCAGTATTTT
12,TRBJ2-1,TRBV6-6,NA,NA,CASSLGRGEQFF,TGTGCCAGCAGTCTAGGACGGGGGGAGCAGTTCTTC
18,TRBJ2-2,TRBV21-1,once,NA,CASSKGLAADANTGELFF,TGTGCCAGCAGCAAAGGACTAGCGGCGGACGCGAACACCGGGGAGCTGTTTTTT
14,TRBJ1-3,TRBV4-1,NA,TRBD1,CASSPSTGQNTIYF,TGCGCCAGCAGCCCTTCGACAGGGCAGAACACCATATATTTT
14,TRBJ1-1,TRBV15,NA,TRBD1,CATTLGTGETEAFF,TGTGCCACCACTCTCGGGACAGGGGAAACTGAAGCTTTCTTT
13,TRBJ1-6,TRBV29-1,NA,TRBD1,CSVRTGEGSPLHF,TGCAGCGTCAGGACAGGGGAAGGTTCACCCCTCCACTTT
16,TRBJ1-1,TRBV18,NA,TRBD1,CASSPQTGGANTEAFF,TGTGCCAGCTCACCCCAGACAGGGGGCGCGAACACTGAAGCTTTCTTT
13,TRBJ2-1,TRBV9,NA,NA,CASSPGGLEEQFF,TGTGCCAGCAGCCCAGGCGGATTAGAGGAGCAGTTCTTC
14,TRBJ1-6,TRBV30,NA,NA,CAWSIEFPNSPLHF,TGTGCCTGGAGTATTGAGTTCCCTAATTCACCCCTCCACTTT
15,TRBJ1-1,TRBV28,few,TRBD1,CASSFTGTVNTEAFF,TGTGCCAGCAGTTTCACCGGGACAGTGAACACTGAAGCTTTCTTT
12,TRBJ2-1,TRBV12-5,NA,NA,CASGYSPDEQFF,TGTGCTAGTGGATACTCGCCCGATGAGCAGTTCTTC
11,TRBJ1-1,TRBV5-6,NA,NA,CASSLNTEAFF,TGTGCCAGCAGCCTGAACACTGAAGCTTTCTTT
16,TRBJ2-1,TRBV9,NA,TRBD2,CASSVPGLAGYNEQFF,TGTGCCAGCAGCGTCCCGGGACTAGCGGGGTACAATGAGCAGTTCTTC
16,TRBJ2-1,TRBV5-4,once,TRBD2,CASSWLAGGTYNEQFF,TGTGCCAGCAGCTGGCTAGCGGGGGGGACCTACAATGAGCAGTTCTTC
16,TRBJ2-2,TRBV2,few,TRBD2,CACHPGLAGDTGELFF,TGTGCCTGCCACCCGGGACTAGCGGGAGACACCGGGGAGCTGTTTTTT
14,TRBJ1-2,TRBV19,few,NA,CASSLVRADDGYTF,TGTGCCAGTAGCCTCGTTCGGGCTGACGATGGCTACACCTTC
13,TRBJ1-1,TRBV7-9,NA,NA,CASSAQGGTEAFF,TGTGCCAGCAGCGCACAGGGTGGGACTGAAGCTTTCTTT
13,TRBJ1-1,TRBV28,NA,NA,CASSLEETAEAFF,TGTGCCAGCAGTTTAGAGGAAACGGCTGAAGCTTTCTTT
15,TRBJ1-1,TRBV9,NA,NA,CASSPGSGGNTEAFF,TGTGCCAGCAGCCCAGGGTCTGGGGGAAACACTGAAGCTTTCTTT
15,TRBJ2-1,TRBV11-2,few,NA,CASSLELASYNEQFF,TGTGCCAGCAGCTTGGAGTTGGCCTCCTACAATGAGCAGTTCTTC
12,TRBJ2-5,TRBV30,NA,NA,CAWSVNIETQYF,TGTGCCTGGAGTGTAAACATAGAGACCCAGTACTTC
14,TRBJ1-5,TRBV27,NA,NA,CASRGTTEDQPQHF,TGTGCCAGCAGAGGGACCACAGAAGATCAGCCCCAGCATTTT
15,TRBJ1-1,TRBV6-1,medium-sized,NA,CASRRSVTGDTEAFF,TGTGCCAGCAGGAGGTCGGTTACTGGGGACACTGAAGCTTTCTTT
14,TRBJ1-3,TRBV5-4,NA,TRBD1,CASSWTGLGNTIYF,TGTGCCAGCAGTTGGACAGGGTTGGGAAACACCATATATTTT
14,TRBJ1-1,TRBV5-1,NA,NA,CASSLSGLNTEAFF,TGCGCCAGCAGCTTAAGTGGCCTCAACACTGAAGCTTTCTTT
14,TRBJ2-2,TRBV4-1,few,NA,CASSLGTPAGELFF,TGCGCCAGCAGCCTCGGGACTCCCGCCGGGGAGCTGTTTTTT
15,TRBJ1-3,TRBV30,NA,NA,CAWTLWEGVGNTIYF,TGTGCCTGGACCCTTTGGGAAGGGGTTGGAAACACCATATATTTT
16,TRBJ2-3,TRBV11-1,once,TRBD2,CASSPGLAVSTDTQYF,TGTGCCAGCAGCCCGGGACTAGCGGTGAGCACAGATACGCAGTATTTT
14,TRBJ1-2,TRBV5-1,NA,TRBD1,CASSIDRAVYGYTF,TGCGCCAGCAGCATTGACAGGGCGGTCTATGGCTACACCTTC
15,TRBJ2-2,TRBV9,NA,NA,CASSVGGADTGELFF,TGTGCCAGCAGCGTGGGGGGGGCAGACACCGGGGAGCTGTTTTTT
14,TRBJ2-7,TRBV18,NA,NA,CASVNVGSGDEQYF,TGTGCCAGCGTCAATGTAGGATCGGGGGACGAGCAGTACTTC
15,TRBJ1-1,TRBV5-1,few,NA,CASNENSGRNTEAFF,TGCGCCAGCAACGAAAACTCGGGTCGGAACACTGAAGCTTTCTTT
14,TRBJ2-2,TRBV9,NA,NA,CASSGTLSSGELFF,TGTGCCAGCAGCGGTACCCTGTCCTCCGGGGAGCTGTTTTTT
11,TRBJ2-5,TRBV20-1,NA,NA,CSASPTETQYF,TGCAGTGCTAGTCCTACAGAGACCCAGTACTTC
11,TRBJ1-2,TRBV10-3,NA,NA,CAIRGGRGYTF,TGTGCCATCAGGGGGGGGAGAGGCTACACCTTC
14,TRBJ1-6,TRBV30,NA,TRBD1,CAWSVRGWDSPLHF,TGTGCCTGGAGTGTCAGGGGGTGGGATTCACCCCTCCACTTT
16,TRBJ1-3,TRBV7-9,NA,NA,CASSLEGSQAGNTIYF,TGTGCCAGCAGCTTAGAGGGCAGCCAAGCGGGAAACACCATATATTTT
13,TRBJ2-7,TRBV9,NA,NA,CASSVESSYEQYF,TGTGCCAGCAGCGTAGAGAGCTCCTACGAGCAGTACTTC